One sample yielded the 15 T cell receptor beta chains listed below, sequenced in a study of regulatory T cells in long-lasting Graves disease (dated by TCRdb to the early 2020s). The library came from multiplex PCR. Instrument used: Illumina HiSeq 4000. To build TCR beta libraries, CDR3 regions were amplified by Arm-PCR using iRepertoire HTBI primers. The raw public reads went through TCRdb reprocessing: fastp at Q25, MiXCR clone calling, in-frame beta chains kept. Each CDR3 protein appears once, grouped with its most common genes and DNA. The sample data list under 450,000 distinct CDR3 sequences, and approximately 25% of these were observed just once. About 29% of the sample is held by the ten biggest clonotypes. Read against the paper, the sample's time point label means: persistent/refractory GD, antithyroid drugs over 5 years with positive TRAb. For both TCR sequencing and RNA sequencing, RNA was extracted from PBMCs using TRIzol.

The sequencing used peripheral blood mononuclear cells (PBMCs), collected when the disease was refractory, from a patient treated with antithyroid drugs. The source of these receptors is a middle-aged woman with Graves disease. Donor details come from another sample of the same person, matched by shared clones.

The chain couples TRBV10-3 to TRBJ2-6; weak D call: TRBD1 (6 bases). There are 18 residues in the CDR3. V was clipped by 6 bases and J by 0 bases, with 18 bases between them. Germline V gene sequence: CDR1 ENHRY, CDR2 SYGVKD. This CDR3 is CAISEGGTGPSGANVLTF. The DNA of the CDR3 is TGTGCCATCAGCGAAGGGGGAACAGGCCCCTCTGGGGCCAACGTCCTGACTTTC.

This clonotype appeared many times. The chain uses TRBV2 and TRBJ2-4, with a weak D call TRBD1 (5 bases). CDR1 and CDR2 from the germline V gene are SNHLY and FYNNEI. This CDR3 comprises 15 residues. The V and J ends lost 4 bases and 4 bases respectively, with 14 bases between them. The CDR3 coding sequence is TGTGCCAGCAGTGTAGGGGCAATACTGAAAAACATTCAGTACTTC. Amino acids: CASSVGAILKNIQYF.

This clonotype has at least ten counts. The chain joins TRBV12-3 or TRBV12-4 to TRBJ1-1; D uncertain. This CDR3 is built from 15 residues. V was shortened by 5 bases and J by 5 bases, with 18 bases between the two germline ends. CDR3 sequence: CASSPPTYWGTEAFF. CDR3 coding DNA: TGTGCCAGCAGTCCCCCCACCTACTGGGGAACTGAAGCTTTCTTT.

To note about this clonotype: A far larger clone is one base from this, pointing to a likely read error. The chain uses TRBV6-1 and TRBJ2-5; D assignment may be TRBD1 or TRBD2 (6 bases each). V was cut by 5 bases and J by 9 bases, with 25 bases left in between. Germline CDR1 MNHNS, CDR2 SASEGT. The CDR3 length is 16 residues. DNA for the CDR3: TGTGCCAGCAGTCTTACGCGGCAGGGGAGGACGGAGGCCCAGTACTTC. This encodes CASSLTRQGRTEAQYF.

The chain combines TRBV7-6 with TRBJ1-4; D is ambiguous. Germline CDR1 SGHVS, CDR2 FNYEAQ. This CDR3 is built from 14 residues. V dropped 1 base and J dropped 8 bases, with 11 bases sitting between them. For the CDR3, the DNA is TGTGCCAGCAGCTTAGGATTAGGAAGCGAAAAACTGTTTTTT. Protein product: CASSLGLGSEKLFF.

This clonotype was observed a single time. The chain combines TRBV4-1 with TRBJ1-1; D unresolved. The V gene's germline CDR1 is MGHRA and CDR2 YSYEKL. V was cut by 0 bases and J by 7 bases, with 18 bases left in between. This CDR3 is built from 16 residues. The CDR3: CASSQDIRCCRVEAFF. The CDR3 DNA sequence: TGCGCCAGCAGCCAAGATATAAGGTGTTGTAGGGTTGAAGCTTTCTTT.

This clonotype has a count of ten or more. This chain uses TRBV29-1 with TRBJ2-2; the D call may be TRBD1 or TRBD2 (5 bases each). The V and J ends lost 7 bases and 0 bases respectively, with 9 bases between them. CDR1 is SQVTM and CDR2 is ANQGSEA in the germline V gene. The CDR3 length is 13 residues. The chain's CDR3 is CSARDPNTGELFF. DNA for the CDR3: TGCAGCGCCCGGGACCCGAACACCGGGGAGCTGTTTTTT.

The genes are TRBV6-9 and TRBJ2-1; perhaps TRBD2 as D (6 bases). The CDR3 has 15 amino acids. Germline V gene sequence: CDR1 MNHGY, CDR2 SVAAGI. Between the trimmed V and J ends, which lost 4 bases and 6 bases, there was a span of 16 bases. The CDR3 reads CASSSYGGVVNEQFF. Here the CDR3 DNA reads TGTGCCAGCAGTTCCTACGGGGGAGTGGTCAATGAGCAGTTCTTC.

This clonotype was found many times. The chain is built from TRBV19 and TRBJ2-7; D possibly uses TRBD1 or TRBD2 (5 bases each). Germline-derived CDR1 and CDR2 are LNHDA and SQIVND (reference sequence). The ends were cut back, 9 bases at V and 2 bases at J, with 14 bases in the middle. This CDR3 spans 13 amino acids. This chain's CDR3 is CASSIGTAYEQYF. The CDR3 bases are TGTGCCAGCAGCATCGGGACGGCCTACGAGCAGTACTTC. The whole variable domain, filled in from reference TRBV19 and TRBJ2-7, reads DGGITQSPKYLFRKEGQNVTLSCEQNLNHDAMYWYRQDPGQGLRLIYYSQIVNDFQKGDIAEGYSVSREKKESFPLTVTSAQKNPTAFYLCASSIGTAYEQYFGPGTRLTVT.

In its sample, this clonotype was seen many times. This chain links TRBV28 with TRBJ1-5, with D unclear. V was trimmed by 10 bases and J by 8 bases, leaving 27 bases between them. This CDR3 is 16 amino acids long. Germline-derived CDR1 and CDR2 are MDHEN and SYDVKM. CDR3 sequence reads: CATHHPERLIIEPQHF. For the CDR3, the DNA is TGTGCCACCCACCATCCGGAGCGGTTAATCATTGAGCCCCAGCATTTT.

The V call is TRBV29-1, the J call TRBJ2-2; perhaps TRBD2 as D (5 bases). The V end lost 1 base, the J end lost 5 bases, and 8 bases lay between the germline ends. CDR3 length: 13 residues. CDR1 SQVTM and CDR2 ANQGSEA come from the germline V gene. The CDR3 protein is CSVEGTQTGELFF. DNA of the CDR3: TGCAGCGTTGAAGGGACTCAGACCGGGGAGCTGTTTTTT.

This clonotype occurred a few times. The rearrangement uses TRBV7-9 and TRBJ2-7; 11 bases are shared with TRBD1. The CDR3 is 15 amino acids. Germline V gene data show CDR1 as SEHNR and CDR2 as FQNEAQ (reference sequence). V shed 1 base and J 7 bases; nucleotides not matched to a gene: 6. DNA for the CDR3: TGTGCCAGCAGCTTAGTAGGACAGGGGGCTGAGGAGCAGTACTTC. Its protein product is CASSLVGQGAEEQYF.

The CDR3 protein is CASSVPPPYSGNTIYF. CDR3 bases: TGTGCCAGCAGCGTACCACCTCCTTACTCTGGAAACACCATATATTTT. This chain links TRBV9 with TRBJ1-3; D is unclear. The V gene's germline CDR1 is SGDLS and CDR2 YYNGEE. Trimming shortened V by 1 base and J by 0 bases, and 11 bases separated the two germline ends. The CDR3 has 16 amino acids.

The rearrangement joins TRBV6-4 to TRBJ2-7; possibly TRBD2 for D (5 bases). Germline V gene data show CDR1 as MRHNA and CDR2 as SNTAGT. This CDR3 comprises 15 residues. V was clipped by 0 bases and J by 6 bases, with 15 bases between them. CDR3 in amino acids: CASSDSGLDGSEQYF. CDR3 sequence (DNA): TGTGCCAGCAGTGACTCAGGGCTAGATGGGAGCGAGCAGTACTTC.

The rearrangement links TRBV12-3 or TRBV12-4 to TRBJ2-3; D gene unclear. V was pared by 3 bases and J by 2 bases, with 9 bases between. The CDR3 loop spans 14 amino acids. The CDR3 DNA reads as TGTGCCAGCAGTTTGGTTGCTCCCACAGATACGCAGTATTTT. Its protein is CASSLVAPTDTQYF.